The 12 T cell receptor beta chains below all came from one sample that was sequenced in a study of T-cell reconstitution after alpha-beta-depleted transplantation in children. Unique molecular identifiers were incorporated into the prepared TCRbeta library. TCRdb reprocessed the PCR reads with MiXCR, giving one entry per CDR3 protein. The profile shows a few hundred thousand distinct CDR3 sequences, about 8.8% of them singletons. Sample: PBMCs from the stem cell graft donor, taken from the stem cell graft. The receptors stem from a human donor who donated a stem cell graft to a child with SCID.

The sample holds many counts of this clonotype. The rearrangement joins TRBV5-1 to TRBJ1-2, with 7 positions matching TRBD1. CDR3 size: 13 residues. V shed 2 bases and J 6 bases; nucleotides not matched to a gene: 4. Germline-derived CDR1 and CDR2 are SGHRS and YFSETQ. The CDR3 coding sequence is TGCGCCAGCAGCTTAACAGGGGAGAATGGCTACACCTTC. Its protein is CASSLTGENGYTF.

The table lists this clonotype with many counts. J is TRBJ1-4 and V is TRBV15, with D hard to call. Trimming shortened V by 7 bases and J by 8 bases, and 17 bases separated the two germline ends. CDR1 and CDR2 (germline): LNHNV, YYDKDF (reference sequence). The CDR3 length is 14 residues. The CDR3 reads CATTADLFFEKLFF. The CDR3 DNA sequence: TGTGCCACCACAGCGGATCTGTTTTTCGAAAAACTGTTTTTT.

This sequence joins TRBV15 and TRBJ1-2; D remains ambiguous. The V gene lost 0 bases and the J gene lost 7 bases, with 12 bases spanning the gap. The CDR3 extends over 14 amino acids. Germline-derived CDR1 and CDR2 are LNHNV and YYDKDF (reference sequence). The CDR3 DNA is TGTGCCACCAGCAGAGACTTCCTGGGAGTTGGCTACACCTTC. Protein: CATSRDFLGVGYTF.

In its sample, this clonotype was seen a few times. The chain links TRBV7-2 to TRBJ2-1, with D hard to call. The CDR3 spans 16 residues. V dropped 5 bases and J dropped 4 bases, with 18 bases sitting between them. The germline gives CDR1 SGHTA, CDR2 FQGNSA. The CDR3 DNA reads as TGTGCCAGCAGCCCCCGCGTTGGGTCCAGGTACAATGAGCAGTTCTTC. This gives the protein CASSPRVGSRYNEQFF.

This clonotype was found many times. The rearrangement uses TRBV5-1 and TRBJ2-7; 8 bases line up with TRBD1. The germline CDR1 and CDR2 sequences are SGHRS and YFSETQ. The V and J ends lost 4 bases and 1 base, in that order; junction bases with no gene match: 10. The CDR3 covers 16 residues. As DNA, the CDR3 is TGCGCCAGCAGCCCCAAATCCGGGACAGGTTCCTACGAGCAGTACTTC. Translated: CASSPKSGTGSYEQYF.

This clonotype was counted many times. The chain carries TRBV20-1 and TRBJ2-7; 8 positions match TRBD1. CDR3 length equals 13 residues. V was clipped by 5 bases and J by 2 bases; unmatched bases: 5. Germline V gene sequence: CDR1 DFQATT, CDR2 SNEGSKA (reference sequence). CDR3 in DNA: TGCAGTGCTTCTGACAGGGGAACCTACGAGCAGTACTTC. Its protein product is CSASDRGTYEQYF.

This clonotype occurred many times. The chain joins TRBV5-1 to TRBJ2-3, with a tentative D call TRBD2 (5 bases). The CDR3 sequence is 16 residues long. Looked up from germline, CDR1 is SGHRS and CDR2 is YFSETQ. V was shortened by 0 bases and J by 0 bases, with 11 bases between the two germline ends. This CDR3 reads CASSLVAGSSTDTQYF. Here the CDR3 DNA reads TGCGCCAGCAGCTTGGTGGCGGGCTCTAGCACAGATACGCAGTATTTT.

This clonotype has more than one count but fewer than ten. This chain joins TRBV5-1 and TRBJ2-7; 7 bases line up with TRBD1. The CDR3 has 13 amino acids. Germline V gene lookup returns CDR1 SGHRS and CDR2 YFSETQ. J was trimmed by 3 bases and V by 4 bases; bases with no gene match: 4. CDR3 in amino acids: CASSTTGDYEQYF. DNA of the CDR3: TGCGCCAGCAGCACCACAGGGGACTACGAGCAGTACTTC.

The chain combines TRBV5-1 with TRBJ2-3; D gene uncertain. V lost 0 bases and J 9 bases, leaving 14 bases between the germline ends. Germline CDR1 and CDR2: SGHRS and YFSETQ. The CDR3 spans 14 residues. CDR3 amino acids: CASSLEPHIDTQYF. The CDR3 DNA sequence: TGCGCCAGCAGCTTGGAGCCCCACATAGACACGCAGTATTTT.

This clonotype was recorded a few times. CDR3 sequence: CASSHRVEDTQYF. Here the CDR3 DNA reads TGTGCCAGCTCACACAGGGTTGAAGATACGCAGTATTTT. The chain joins TRBV18 to TRBJ2-3; D possibly corresponds to TRBD1 (6 bases). CDR3 length equals 13 residues. Trimming pared 4 bases from V and 5 bases from J, leaving 10 bases between. Germline CDR1 reads KGHSH; CDR2 reads LQKENI.

This clonotype has only one observation. The chain joins TRBV28 to TRBJ1-5, with D possibly TRBD1 on 6 matching bases. Looked up from germline, CDR1 is MDHEN and CDR2 is SYDVKM. The V gene lost 5 bases and the J gene lost 1 base, with 15 bases spanning the gap. This CDR3 has 16 residues. The CDR3 DNA reads TGTGCCAGCAGTCGGGGGGCAGGTGGGAGCAATCAGCCCCAGCATTTT. This gives the protein CASSRGAGGSNQPQHF.

The chain employs TRBV6-5 and TRBJ1-1; D is ambiguous. The CDR3 is made up of 15 amino acids. Germline V gene lookup returns CDR1 MNHEY and CDR2 SVGAGI. Trimming took off 5 bases at V and 6 bases at J, with 19 bases between the two ends. For the CDR3, the DNA is TGTGCCAGCAGTCACGGGTCGGGAGGCACTGCTGAAGCTTTCTTT. It specifies CASSHGSGGTAEAFF.